This T cell receptor (beta chain) was found in a study of OX40 agonist ivuxolimab in advanced cancers. Study background: The mean age was approximately 60 years, ranging from about 23 to 85, with 65% to 85% of participants male.

Germline-derived CDR1 and CDR2 are SGHAT and FQNNGV. There are 12 residues in the CDR3. V was cut by 2 bases and J by 8 bases, with 7 bases left in between. This clone was detected only once. Only in-frame clones appear in the TCRdb table, and some are missing; sequencing was by immunoSEQ multiplex PCR. The table has over 85,000 clones, roughly 85% seen once. V and J are TRBV11-2 and TRBJ2-4; no reliable D call. Sequencing was performed on CD4+ or CD8+ T cells sorted from blood, taken in a trial of the OX40 agonist ivuxolimab. This TCR was recovered from an adult with an advanced solid tumor such as melanoma, head and neck, liver or kidney cancer. The CDR3 loop reads CASSLRFDIQYF. The DNA for the CDR3 is TGTGCCAGCAGCTTACGGTTTGACATTCAGTACTTC.